Presented here are 18 T cell receptor beta chains from one specimen sequenced in a study of blood T cells in healthy people across ages (dated by TCRdb to between 2014 and 2017). The library was prepared using 5' RACE. TCRdb lists the instrument as Illumina HiSeq 2500. The second PCR ran for about 7 to 11 cycles and used a J-beta primer mix along with a sample-barcoded 5' primer. The public reads were quality trimmed at Q25 with fastp and then assembled into clones with MiXCR by TCRdb, keeping productive beta chains. CDR3 protein duplicates are merged, each entry listing the most common genes and DNA. The sample table holds approximately 1,000,000 distinct CDR3 sequences, of which less than 50% were seen once. Jointly, the top ten make up around 18% of the sample. The sequencing sample was made of blood. Every receptor here comes from a woman aged 60 to 75 in good health.

This clonotype was counted only a few times. The V and J genes are TRBV29-1 and TRBJ2-7, with 9 nucleotides matching TRBD2. V lost 0 bases and J lost 0; bases outside the gene matches: 6. The CDR3 spans 16 residues. The germline V gene has CDR1 SQVTM and CDR2 ANQGSEA. The CDR3 DNA is TGCAGCGTTGAAGATCCGACTAGCGGAAGCTCCTACGAGCAGTACTTC. As protein: CSVEDPTSGSSYEQYF.

The chain carries TRBV3-1 and TRBJ1-2; no reliable D call. CDR3 size: 12 residues. Per germline, CDR1 LGHDT and CDR2 YNNKEL (reference sequence). Trimming cost V 4 bases and J 8 bases, with 11 bases left between them. The CDR3 DNA sequence: TGTGCCAGCAGCCGGGCAACGGAAGGCTACACCTTC. Translating it yields CASSRATEGYTF.

V gene TRBV27 combines with J gene TRBJ1-2; no clear D. Trimming cost V 2 bases and J 5 bases, with 12 bases left between them. This CDR3 has 14 residues. CDR1 is MNHEY, CDR2 SMNVEV, per germline (reference sequence). DNA for the CDR3: TGTGCCAGCAGTTTAGCTGGGGTTGGATATGGCTACACCTTC. Its protein is CASSLAGVGYGYTF.

This chain uses TRBV18 with TRBJ2-7, with D hard to call. Trimming cost V 2 bases and J 2 bases, with 16 bases left between them. Germline V gene data show CDR1 as KGHSH and CDR2 as LQKENI. The CDR3 consists of 16 residues. The CDR3 loop is CASSPTGSPGPYEQYF. The CDR3 DNA reads TGTGCCAGCTCACCAACGGGTAGTCCAGGTCCCTACGAGCAGTACTTC.

In this sample, this clonotype turned up a few times. Mismatch with germline at one junction end may stem from a read error. The chain combines TRBV10-1 with TRBJ2-7; 10 nucleotides line up with TRBD2. CDR1 WNHNN and CDR2 SYGVQD come from the germline V gene (reference sequence). The length of the CDR3 is 15 residues. The chain's CDR3 is CAGSELRGLASEQYF. The CDR3 DNA reads TGCGCCGGCAGTGAGTTACGGGGACTAGCGAGCGAGCAGTACTTC.

The count of this clonotype is one. This may be a read error: a much more frequent sequence differs by one nucleotide. The gene calls are TRBV29-1 and TRBJ2-2; D is undetermined. The CDR3 has 12 amino acids. V dropped 3 bases and J dropped 6 bases, with 8 bases sitting between them. The germline V gene has CDR1 SQVTM and CDR2 ANQGSEA. The chain's CDR3 is CSVDDRAGELFF. The CDR3 DNA follows: TGCAGCGTTGACGACCGGGCCGGGGAGCTGTTTTTT.

In this sample, this clonotype turned up a few times. The chain carries TRBV4-1 and TRBJ2-1, with 8 positions matching TRBD2. CDR1 and CDR2 from the germline V gene are MGHRA and YSYEKL. This CDR3 is built from 15 residues. Trimming cost V 5 bases and J 6 bases; bases outside gene matches: 9. Written as DNA, the CDR3 is TGCGCCAGCAGCTTACTAGCGGCCCCTGGCAATGAGCAGTTCTTC. Protein sequence: CASSLLAAPGNEQFF.

The chain recombines TRBV6-5 with TRBJ2-3; 14 nucleotides agree with TRBD2. The germline gives CDR1 MNHEY, CDR2 SVGAGI. The junction had 3 bases not matched to a gene; V was cut back by 4 bases and J by 3 bases. The CDR3 sequence is 16 residues long. The DNA of the CDR3 is TGTGCCAGCAGTTCGGGACTAGCGGGAGCAACAGATACGCAGTATTTT. It yields the protein CASSSGLAGATDTQYF.

This clonotype was counted between two and nine times. The rearrangement uses TRBV3-1 and TRBJ2-5, with D perhaps given as TRBD1 or TRBD2 (5 bases each). CDR1 and CDR2 from the germline V gene are LGHDT and YNNKEL (reference sequence). The CDR3 covers 12 residues. Trimming pared 2 bases from V and 11 bases from J, leaving 12 bases between. This chain's CDR3 is CASSQIRGEQYF. CDR3 nucleotide sequence: TGTGCCAGCAGCCAAATCAGAGGGGAGCAGTACTTC.

This chain links TRBV20-1 with TRBJ1-6; 11 nucleotides agree with TRBD1. With V trimmed by 5 bases and J by 5 bases, 2 bases remained unmatched. CDR3 length: 14 residues. Germline CDR1 reads DFQATT; CDR2 reads SNEGSKA (reference sequence). The CDR3 sequence is CSAWTGGDNSPLHF. The CDR3, as DNA: TGCAGTGCTTGGACAGGGGGCGATAATTCACCCCTCCACTTT.

This sequence joins TRBV11-2 and TRBJ2-4; TRBD1 is a possible D gene (6 bases). The length of the CDR3 is 15 residues. The germline gives CDR1 SGHAT, CDR2 FQNNGV. The germline V and J ends were trimmed by 5 bases and 9 bases, with 20 bases remaining between them. The CDR3 sequence is CASSEQGFRESIQYF. For the CDR3, the DNA is TGTGCCAGCAGCGAACAGGGTTTTAGGGAAAGCATTCAGTACTTC.

This rearrangement joins TRBV27 to TRBJ2-7; D is unclear. V was clipped by 6 bases and J by 0 bases, with 9 bases between them. This CDR3 has 13 residues. The germline V gene has CDR1 MNHEY and CDR2 SMNVEV (reference sequence). DNA of the CDR3: TGTGCCAGCAGGAGTGGGGACTCCTACGAGCAGTACTTC. Amino acids: CASRSGDSYEQYF.

This clonotype appeared a few times. The CDR3 protein is CASSQGLGDTYNEQFF. The DNA of the CDR3 is TGTGCCAGCAGCCAAGGTTTGGGGGATACCTACAATGAGCAGTTCTTC. The chain joins TRBV4-2 to TRBJ2-1; either TRBD1 or TRBD2 may supply D (5 bases each). CDR1 LGHNA and CDR2 YNFKEQ come from the germline V gene. V was cut by 1 base and J by 2 bases, with 12 bases left in between. CDR3 size: 16 residues.

Regarding this clonotype: A junction boundary mismatches the germline segment, possibly from a read error. This sequence joins TRBV30 and TRBJ2-2; D is perhaps TRBD2 (5 bases). The length of the CDR3 is 11 residues. Germline CDR1 reads GTSNPN; CDR2 reads SVGIG (reference sequence). The CDR3 sequence: CAGSVPGELFF. The CDR3 bases are TGTGCCGGGAGTGTACCCGGGGAGCTGTTTTTT.

The chain links TRBV7-2 to TRBJ2-1; a weak D match, TRBD2 (5 bases). In germline, CDR1 is SGHTA, CDR2 FQGNSA. The CDR3 loop spans 15 amino acids. V dropped 5 bases and J dropped 3 bases, with 14 bases sitting between them. CDR3 nucleotide sequence: TGTGCCAGCAGCCCCGGCGGAGACTACTACAATGAGCAGTTCTTC. The encoded protein is CASSPGGDYYNEQFF. The full variable domain, rest sourced from reference TRBV7-2 and TRBJ2-1, is GAGVSQSPSNKVTEKGKDVELRCDPISGHTALYWYRQSLGQGLEFLIYFQGNSAPDKSGLPSDRFSAERTGGSVSTLTIQRTQQEDSAVYLCASSPGGDYYNEQFFGPGTRLTVL.

The chain employs TRBV7-3 and TRBJ2-7, with 9 bases fitting TRBD1. CDR3 length: 14 residues. V lost 6 bases to trimming and J lost 6 bases; unmatched junction nucleotides: 9. CDR1 is SGHTA and CDR2 is FQGTGA in the germline V gene. CDR3 sequence: CASSPGQGRGEQYF. The CDR3 DNA reads TGTGCCAGCAGTCCCGGACAGGGGAGAGGCGAGCAGTACTTC.

The rearrangement joins TRBV14 to TRBJ2-1; TRBD2 matches at 7 bases. Germline CDR1 and CDR2: SGHDN and FVKESK. The V and J ends lost 1 base and 0 bases, in that order; junction bases with no gene match: 9. This CDR3 has 18 residues. CDR3: CASSQGIPRGGSYNEQFF. The CDR3 bases are TGTGCCAGCAGCCAAGGCATCCCTCGCGGGGGCTCCTACAATGAGCAGTTCTTC.

This chain joins TRBV20-1 and TRBJ2-2; tentative D call: TRBD1 (5 bases). The V end was cut by 5 bases, the J end by 3 bases, with 10 bases between. This CDR3 region has 13 residues. Germline assignment: CDR1 DFQATT and CDR2 SNEGSKA (reference sequence). Here the CDR3 DNA reads TGCAGTGCTGGCAGGGAAGACACCGGGGAGCTGTTTTTT. Translating gives CSAGREDTGELFF.